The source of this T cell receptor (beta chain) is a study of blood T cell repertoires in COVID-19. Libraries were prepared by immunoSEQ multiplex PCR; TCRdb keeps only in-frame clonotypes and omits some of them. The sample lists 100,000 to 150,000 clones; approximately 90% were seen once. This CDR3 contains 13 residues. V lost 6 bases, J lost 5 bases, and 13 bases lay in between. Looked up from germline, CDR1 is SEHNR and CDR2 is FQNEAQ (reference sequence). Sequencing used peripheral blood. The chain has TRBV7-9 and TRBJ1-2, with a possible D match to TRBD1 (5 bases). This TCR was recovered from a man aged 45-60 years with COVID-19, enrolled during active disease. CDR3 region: CASRMGEGYGYTF. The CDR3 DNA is TGTGCCAGCAGGATGGGGGAGGGGTATGGCTACACCTTC.